Sequencing of this T cell receptor (beta chain) was carried out in a study of blood T cell repertoires in COVID-19. Sequenced by immunoSEQ multiplex PCR; TCRdb stores in-frame clones only, minus some. Counted here are fewer than 150,000 clones, 80% to 85% occurring once; the ten biggest clones make up 15% to 20%. There are 13 residues in the CDR3. Germline V gene sequence: CDR1 SNHLY, CDR2 FYNNEI. Trimming removed 6 bases at V and 5 bases at J, with 13 bases between. The clonotype was recovered from a man younger than 45 who had recovered from COVID-19. The chain joins TRBV2 to TRBJ1-2; possible D gene TRBD1, 6 bases. Sample: PBMCs or T cells enriched from blood (not recorded which). The CDR3 is CASSADRQYGYTF. CDR3 sequence (DNA): TGTGCCAGCAGCGCCGACAGGCAGTATGGCTACACCTTC.